Below, 29 T cell receptor beta chains from the same sample are listed, as sequenced in a study of blood T cell repertoires in COVID-19. Some clones are missing from TCRdb's copy, which holds only in-frame ones; the method was immunoSEQ multiplex PCR. The table includes 50,000 to 60,000 clones, 80% to 90% detected once. The sequenced material came from peripheral blood. Source of these receptors: a man aged 35-49 years with COVID-19, enrolled during active disease.

This chain joins TRBV5-8 and TRBJ2-1; D gene ambiguous. CDR1 and CDR2 from the germline V gene are SGHTS and YDEGEE. The CDR3 is made up of 13 amino acids. Trimming stripped 1 base from V and 9 bases from J, with 11 bases between. The CDR3 region has the DNA TGTGCCAGCAGCTTGTGGCCGTCCCCTGAGCAGTTCTTC. Its translation is CASSLWPSPEQFF.

The rearrangement links TRBV6-1 to TRBJ2-2, with D uncertain. Germline V gene lookup returns CDR1 MNHNS and CDR2 SASEGT. Trimming took 2 bases from V and 4 from J, leaving 8 bases between them. CDR3 length: 14 residues. In DNA, the CDR3 is TGTGCCAGCAGTGAACCGGGTCTCACCGGGGAGCTGTTTTTT. Protein sequence: CASSEPGLTGELFF.

The J gene is TRBJ1-6, the V gene TRBV19; 9 bases align to TRBD1. From germline, CDR1 is LNHDA and CDR2 SQIVND (reference sequence). There are 14 residues in the CDR3. The V segment lost 4 bases and the J segment 7 bases; nucleotides outside the gene matches: 2. CDR3 sequence: CASSRDRENSPLHF. The CDR3 DNA reads TGTGCCAGTAGTAGGGACAGGGAGAATTCACCCCTCCACTTT.

V gene TRBV6-5 combines with J gene TRBJ1-1; D unclear. Looked up from germline, CDR1 is MNHEY and CDR2 is SVGAGI. The ends were cut back, 4 bases at V and 0 bases at J, with 9 bases in the middle. This CDR3 has 14 amino acids. DNA for the CDR3: TGTGCCAGCAGTTTCCCCGAGATGAACACTGAAGCTTTCTTT. This translates into CASSFPEMNTEAFF.

The DNA for the CDR3 is TGTGTCACCTCCGCAGGGAACACAGATACGCAGTATTTT. Translation gives CVTSAGNTDTQYF. The chain is built from TRBV12-3 or TRBV12-4 and TRBJ2-3; tentatively, D is TRBD1 (5 bases). The length of the CDR3 is 13 residues.

The rearrangement joins TRBV5-6 to TRBJ1-1; 7 nucleotides line up with TRBD1. V lost 4 bases, J lost 10 bases, and 4 bases stayed unmatched. Germline V gene data show CDR1 as SGHDT and CDR2 as YYEEEE. CDR3 length: 11 amino acids. CDR3 residues: CASSRQGAAFF. In DNA form, the CDR3 reads TGTGCCAGCAGCCGACAGGGAGCAGCTTTCTTT.

The chain links TRBV19 to TRBJ1-1, with 12 nucleotides matching TRBD1. The V gene's germline CDR1 is LNHDA and CDR2 SQIVND (reference sequence). This CDR3 contains 17 residues. V shed 5 bases and J 7 bases; nucleotides not matched to a gene: 14. The CDR3 DNA reads TGTGCCAGTAGTTCCCCTCTTTGGGACAGGGGGCAGGGTGAAGCTTTCTTT. It yields the protein CASSSPLWDRGQGEAFF.

This clone was detected only once. The chain joins TRBV14 to TRBJ1-6; no definite D call. Germline CDR1 is SGHDN and CDR2 is FVKESK. The CDR3 extends over 14 amino acids. Deletions cut 5 bases from V and 5 bases from J, with 10 bases between. The CDR3 nucleotides are TGTGCCAGCAGCACGGAGTTCAATAATTCACCCCTCCACTTT. Its translation: CASSTEFNNSPLHF.

In this sample, this clone turned up once. The genes are TRBV27 and TRBJ1-5, with a possible D match to TRBD1 (5 bases). Germline V gene sequence: CDR1 MNHEY, CDR2 SMNVEV (reference sequence). This CDR3 contains 15 residues. Between the trimmed V and J ends, which lost 3 bases and 0 bases, there was a span of 9 bases. The CDR3 sequence is CASSFLGDSNQPQHF. The CDR3 DNA reads as TGTGCCAGCAGTTTTTTAGGGGATAGCAATCAGCCCCAGCATTTT.

This chain connects TRBV5-6 to TRBJ1-2; D is possibly TRBD1 (5 bases). V dropped 2 bases and J dropped 2 bases, with 10 bases sitting between them. The CDR3 runs to 14 residues. From germline, CDR1 is SGHDT and CDR2 YYEEEE. CDR3 sequence reads: CASSFIGGNYGYTF. CDR3 nucleotides: TGTGCCAGCAGCTTCATCGGGGGGAACTATGGCTACACCTTC. Filled out from reference TRBV5-6 and TRBJ1-2, the complete variable domain reads DAGVTQSPTHLIKTRGQQVTLRCSPKSGHDTVSWYQQALGQGPQFIFQYYEEEERQRGNFPDRFSGHQFPNYSSELNVNALLLGDSALYLCASSFIGGNYGYTFGSGTRLTVV.

The chain is built from TRBV28 and TRBJ2-2, with TRBD2 matching over 7 bases. There are 16 residues in the CDR3. V lost 6 bases to trimming and J lost 0 bases; unmatched junction nucleotides: 7. Germline-derived CDR1 and CDR2 are MDHEN and SYDVKM. The CDR3 nucleotides are TGTGCCAGCAGCTTAGCGGGCCCTGCGAACACCGGGGAGCTGTTTTTT. Amino acids: CASSLAGPANTGELFF.

In nucleotides, the CDR3 is TGTGCCAGCAGCGTGGCCAAGCGAGCTCAGCCCCAGCATTTT. It encodes CASSVAKRAQPQHF. The V call is TRBV5-6, the J call TRBJ1-5; D is uncertain. The germline V gene has CDR1 SGHDT and CDR2 YYEEEE. The CDR3 is 14 residues long. Trimming stripped 4 bases from V and 6 bases from J, with 14 bases between.

V usage is TRBV10-3 and J usage is TRBJ2-3; 7 bases map to TRBD2. CDR3 length equals 13 residues. Germline assignment: CDR1 ENHRY and CDR2 SYGVKD. The trim removed 5 bases at V and 6 bases at J, leaving 5 bases unmatched. The CDR3 DNA follows: TGTGCCATCAGTACCACTAGCGCGGATACGCAGTATTTT. Its protein is CAISTTSADTQYF.

The CDR3 DNA follows: TGTGCCAGCAGTGATGGCGGGAGGGCGAATGAGCAGTTCTTC. It is translated as CASSDGGRANEQFF. The V and J genes are TRBV6-4 and TRBJ2-1, with 9 bases aligning to TRBD2. Germline CDR1 MRHNA, CDR2 SNTAGT. The CDR3 runs 14 residues. V was pared by 3 bases and J by 7 bases, with 4 bases of the junction left unmatched.

The chain carries TRBV30 and TRBJ2-7, with a possible D match to TRBD2 (6 bases). The CDR3 extends over 14 amino acids. V shed 2 bases and J shed 2 bases, with 13 bases lying between them. The germline gives CDR1 GTSNPN, CDR2 SVGIG (reference sequence). The chain's CDR3 is CAWSLGGSAYEQYF. The CDR3 bases are TGTGCCTGGAGTTTGGGGGGTTCCGCCTACGAGCAGTACTTC.

The chain joins TRBV30 to TRBJ1-6; 7 bases align to TRBD1. CDR1 GTSNPN and CDR2 SVGIG come from the germline V gene (reference sequence). This CDR3 contains 14 residues. V lost 5 bases, J lost 9 bases, and 10 bases stayed unmatched. The CDR3 bases are TGTGCCTGGGCTACAGGGGTAAGGATTTCACCCCTCCACTTT. The encoded protein is CAWATGVRISPLHF. Combining the CDR3 with reference TRBV30 and TRBJ1-6 gives the whole variable domain SQTIHQWPATLVQPVGSPLSLECTVEGTSNPNLYWYRQAAGRGLQLLFYSVGIGQISSEVPQNLSASRPQDRQFILSSKKLLLSDSGFYLCAWATGVRISPLHFGNGTRLTVT.

In nucleotides, the CDR3 is TGTGCCAGTAGTATCCCAGGGAAATTTGGAGATACGCAGTATTTT. This sequence encodes CASSIPGKFGDTQYF. This chain links TRBV19 with TRBJ2-3; perhaps TRBD1 as D (5 bases). CDR1 is LNHDA and CDR2 is SQIVND in the germline V gene (reference sequence). The CDR3 contains 15 residues. Trimming cost V 3 bases and J 5 bases, with 15 bases left between them.

As for this clone: Other DNA sequences from this sample encode an identical CDR3 as well. V usage is TRBV19 and J usage is TRBJ1-5, with 9 bases matching TRBD1. This CDR3 has 15 amino acids. J lost 1 base, V lost 5 bases, and 3 bases had no gene match. Germline-derived CDR1 and CDR2 are LNHDA and SQIVND (reference sequence). The CDR3 protein is CASSLGQGSNQPQHF. The CDR3 coding sequence is TGTGCCAGTAGTTTGGGACAGGGAAGCAATCAGCCCCAGCATTTT.

The J gene is TRBJ1-2, the V gene TRBV6-1, with 9 bases identical to TRBD1. Germline CDR1 MNHNS, CDR2 SASEGT. V gave up 0 bases and J gave up 5 bases; unmatched junction bases: 4. This CDR3 is built from 15 residues. The CDR3 is CASSEATGGWYGYTF. The CDR3 DNA is TGTGCCAGCAGTGAAGCAACAGGGGGCTGGTATGGCTACACCTTC.

The chain uses TRBV30 and TRBJ1-1; 8 bases map to TRBD1. V lost 7 bases and J lost 9; bases outside the gene matches: 13. Germline CDR1 GTSNPN, CDR2 SVGIG (reference sequence). CDR3 size: 13 residues. CDR3 protein: CALLTGAHLKAFF. CDR3 in DNA: TGTGCCTTATTGACAGGGGCACATCTTAAAGCTTTCTTT.

A single count supports this clone. The chain combines TRBV7-8 with TRBJ2-7, with a possible D match to TRBD1 (6 bases). The CDR3 has 15 amino acids. Trimming left V 8 bases short and J 3 bases short, with 20 bases between. Looked up from germline, CDR1 is SGHVS and CDR2 is FQNEAQ. CDR3 sequence: CASYPLGDTGYEQYF. In nucleotides, the CDR3 is TGTGCCAGCTACCCCCTCGGGGACACCGGCTACGAGCAGTACTTC.

This chain joins TRBV6-1 and TRBJ2-5, with a weak D call TRBD2 (7 bases). V lost 0 bases and J 3 bases, leaving 11 bases between the germline ends. CDR1 and CDR2 from the germline V gene are MNHNS and SASEGT. This CDR3 contains 15 residues. CDR3 coding DNA: TGTGCCAGCAGTGAAGCATTAGGGGGGGAAGAGACCCAGTACTTC. Translated: CASSEALGGEETQYF.

This clone came up once. The chain links TRBV10-3 to TRBJ2-5, with 8 bases fitting TRBD2. V shed 0 bases and J 5 bases; nucleotides not matched to a gene: 14. CDR1 ENHRY and CDR2 SYGVKD come from the germline V gene. This CDR3 is built from 18 residues. The CDR3 sequence is CAISESGGLASPGETQYF. CDR3 coding DNA: TGTGCCATCAGTGAGTCTGGAGGACTAGCATCCCCGGGGGAGACCCAGTACTTC.

The chain couples TRBV10-3 to TRBJ2-1; tentative D call: TRBD2 (5 bases). Germline V gene data show CDR1 as ENHRY and CDR2 as SYGVKD. This CDR3 contains 13 residues. The V and J ends lost 6 bases and 0 bases respectively, with 6 bases between them. In DNA form, the CDR3 reads TGTGCCATCAGCGGGGTCTCCTACAATGAGCAGTTCTTC. Translated: CAISGVSYNEQFF.

V is TRBV6-1 and J is TRBJ2-7, with 7 bases that match TRBD2. From germline, CDR1 is MNHNS and CDR2 SASEGT. After removal of 2 bases from V and 6 bases from J, the junction contained 1 base not matched to a gene. CDR3 length equals 12 residues. The CDR3 DNA reads TGTGCCAGCAGTGAATGGGGGGGCGAGCAGTACTTC. This translates into CASSEWGGEQYF.

V and J are TRBV29-1 and TRBJ2-3, with TRBD2 as a possible D gene (5 bases). The CDR3 extends over 13 amino acids. The V gene lost 5 bases and the J gene lost 0 bases, with 9 bases spanning the gap. Germline V gene data show CDR1 as SQVTM and CDR2 as ANQGSEA. CDR3 sequence (DNA): TGCAGCGTTCGGCGGGCCAGCACAGATACGCAGTATTTT. Translated, it gives CSVRRASTDTQYF.

Worth noting for this clone: This sample includes further DNA sequences coding for the same CDR3. Here the CDR3 DNA reads TGTGCCAGCAGTTACGGGCAGGGGAACACTGAAGCTTTCTTT. Translation: CASSYGQGNTEAFF. The chain combines TRBV6-5 with TRBJ1-1, with a weak D call TRBD1 (5 bases). Germline assignment: CDR1 MNHEY and CDR2 SVGAGI. The CDR3 spans 14 residues. Trimming stripped 2 bases from V and 1 base from J, with 8 bases between.

This rearrangement joins TRBV7-8 to TRBJ2-7; tentatively, D is TRBD2 (5 bases). The CDR3 has 13 residues. The V and J ends lost 1 base and 6 bases respectively, with 10 bases between them. The V gene's germline CDR1 is SGHVS and CDR2 FQNEAQ. The CDR3 is CASSLEEVSEQYF. The CDR3 DNA sequence: TGTGCCAGCAGCTTAGAGGAGGTGAGCGAGCAGTACTTC.

The V call is TRBV5-6, the J call TRBJ2-6; D possibly corresponds to TRBD1 (5 bases). V was pared by 4 bases and J by 1 base, with 6 bases between. Germline CDR1 and CDR2: SGHDT and YYEEEE. This CDR3 has 14 amino acids. The CDR3 protein is CASSPGSGANVLTF. The CDR3 coding sequence is TGTGCCAGCAGCCCAGGGTCTGGGGCCAACGTCCTGACTTTC. The full variable domain, completed using reference TRBV5-6 and TRBJ2-6, is DAGVTQSPTHLIKTRGQQVTLRCSPKSGHDTVSWYQQALGQGPQFIFQYYEEEERQRGNFPDRFSGHQFPNYSSELNVNALLLGDSALYLCASSPGSGANVLTFGAGSRLTVL.